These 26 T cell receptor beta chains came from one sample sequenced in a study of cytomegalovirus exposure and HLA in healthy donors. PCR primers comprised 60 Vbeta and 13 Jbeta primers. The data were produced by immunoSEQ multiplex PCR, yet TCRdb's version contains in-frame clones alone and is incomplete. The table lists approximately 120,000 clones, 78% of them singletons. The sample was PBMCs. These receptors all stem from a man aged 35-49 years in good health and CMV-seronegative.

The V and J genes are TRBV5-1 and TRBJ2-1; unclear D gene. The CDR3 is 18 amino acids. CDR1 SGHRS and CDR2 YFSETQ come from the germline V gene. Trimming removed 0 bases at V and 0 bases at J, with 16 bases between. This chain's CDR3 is CASSLADGWSSSYNEQFF. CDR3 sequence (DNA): TGCGCCAGCAGCTTGGCCGACGGGTGGTCAAGCTCCTACAATGAGCAGTTCTTC.

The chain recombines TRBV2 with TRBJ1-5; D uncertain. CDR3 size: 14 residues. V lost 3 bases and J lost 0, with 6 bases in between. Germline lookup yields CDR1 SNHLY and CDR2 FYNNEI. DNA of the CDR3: TGTGCCAGCAGTGACGGTGATAGCAATCAGCCCCAGCATTTT. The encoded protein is CASSDGDSNQPQHF.

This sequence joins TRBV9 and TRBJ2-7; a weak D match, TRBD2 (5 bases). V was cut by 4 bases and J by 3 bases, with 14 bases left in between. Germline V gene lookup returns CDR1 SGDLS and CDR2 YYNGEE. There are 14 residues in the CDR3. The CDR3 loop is CASSTGFDNYEQYF. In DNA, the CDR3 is TGTGCCAGCAGCACGGGATTCGATAACTACGAGCAGTACTTC.

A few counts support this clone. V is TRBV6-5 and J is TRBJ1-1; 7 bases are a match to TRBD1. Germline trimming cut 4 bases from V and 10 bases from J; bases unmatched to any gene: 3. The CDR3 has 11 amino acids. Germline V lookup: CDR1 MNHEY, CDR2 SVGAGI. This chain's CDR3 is CASSSTGAAFF. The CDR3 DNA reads TGTGCCAGCAGTTCAACAGGGGCAGCTTTCTTT.

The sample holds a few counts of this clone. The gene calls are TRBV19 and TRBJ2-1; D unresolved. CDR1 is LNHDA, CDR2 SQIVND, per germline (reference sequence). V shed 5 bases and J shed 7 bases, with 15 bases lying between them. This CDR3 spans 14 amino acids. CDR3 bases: TGTGCCAGTAGTCGTTTTGAAGTGAGTAATGAGCAGTTCTTC. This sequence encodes CASSRFEVSNEQFF.

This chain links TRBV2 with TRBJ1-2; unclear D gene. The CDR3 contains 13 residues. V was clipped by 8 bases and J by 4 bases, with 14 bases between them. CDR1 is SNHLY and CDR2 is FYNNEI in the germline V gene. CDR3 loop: CASHLVQPYGYTF. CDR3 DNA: TGTGCCAGCCATCTGGTACAGCCCTATGGCTACACCTTC.

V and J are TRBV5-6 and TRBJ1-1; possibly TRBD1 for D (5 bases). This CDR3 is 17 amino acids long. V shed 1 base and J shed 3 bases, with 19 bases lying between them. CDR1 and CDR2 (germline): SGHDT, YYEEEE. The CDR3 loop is CASSLRQSFFRDTEAFF. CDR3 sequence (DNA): TGTGCCAGCAGCTTGAGACAGAGTTTCTTCCGGGACACTGAAGCTTTCTTT.

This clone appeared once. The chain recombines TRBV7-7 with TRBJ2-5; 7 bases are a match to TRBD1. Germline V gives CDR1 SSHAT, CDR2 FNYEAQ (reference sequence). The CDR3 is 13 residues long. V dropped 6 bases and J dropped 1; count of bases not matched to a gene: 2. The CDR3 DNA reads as TGTGCCAGCAGTCGGGACAGCCAAGAGACCCAGTACTTC. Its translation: CASSRDSQETQYF.

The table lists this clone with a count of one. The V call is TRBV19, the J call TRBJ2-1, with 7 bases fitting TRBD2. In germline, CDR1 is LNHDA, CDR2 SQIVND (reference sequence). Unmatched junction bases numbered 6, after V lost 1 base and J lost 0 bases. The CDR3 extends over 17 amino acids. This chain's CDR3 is CASSIGASGYSYNEQFF. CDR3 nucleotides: TGTGCCAGTAGTATAGGCGCTAGCGGATACTCCTACAATGAGCAGTTCTTC. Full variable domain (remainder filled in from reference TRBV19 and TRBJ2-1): DGGITQSPKYLFRKEGQNVTLSCEQNLNHDAMYWYRQDPGQGLRLIYYSQIVNDFQKGDIAEGYSVSREKKESFPLTVTSAQKNPTAFYLCASSIGASGYSYNEQFFGPGTRLTVL.

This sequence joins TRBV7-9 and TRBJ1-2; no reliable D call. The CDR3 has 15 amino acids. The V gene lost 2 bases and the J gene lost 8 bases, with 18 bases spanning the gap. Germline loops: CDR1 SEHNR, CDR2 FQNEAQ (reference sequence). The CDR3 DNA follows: TGTGCCAGCAGCTTAATAGGACCTTCTCCGGGGGGCTACACCTTC. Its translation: CASSLIGPSPGGYTF.

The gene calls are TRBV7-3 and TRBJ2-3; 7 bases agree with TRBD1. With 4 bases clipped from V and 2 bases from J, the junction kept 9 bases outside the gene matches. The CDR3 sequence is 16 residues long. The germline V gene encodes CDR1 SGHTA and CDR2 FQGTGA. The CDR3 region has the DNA TGTGCCAGCAGCTGGGGATTCACAGGGGTCACAGATACGCAGTATTTT. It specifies CASSWGFTGVTDTQYF.

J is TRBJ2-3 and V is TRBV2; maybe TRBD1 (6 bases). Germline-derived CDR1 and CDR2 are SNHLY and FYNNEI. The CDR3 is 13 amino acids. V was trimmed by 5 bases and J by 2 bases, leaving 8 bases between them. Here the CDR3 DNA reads TGTGCCAGCAGTTACAGGGACACAGATACGCAGTATTTT. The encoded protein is CASSYRDTDTQYF. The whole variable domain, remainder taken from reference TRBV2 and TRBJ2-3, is EPEVTQTPSHQVTQMGQEVILRCVPISNHLYFYWYRQILGQKVEFLVSFYNNEISEKSEIFDDQFSVERPDGSNFTLKIRSTKLEDSAMYFCASSYRDTDTQYFGPGTRLTVL.

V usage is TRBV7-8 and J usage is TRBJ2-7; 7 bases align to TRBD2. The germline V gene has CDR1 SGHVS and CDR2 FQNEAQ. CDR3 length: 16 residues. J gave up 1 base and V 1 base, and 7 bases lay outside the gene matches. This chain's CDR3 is CASSLEALADSYEQYF. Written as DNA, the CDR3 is TGTGCCAGCAGCTTAGAGGCCCTAGCGGATTCCTACGAGCAGTACTTC. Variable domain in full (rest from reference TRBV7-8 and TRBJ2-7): GAGVSQSPRYKVAKRGQDVALRCDPISGHVSLFWYQQALGQGPEFLTYFQNEAQLDKSGLPSDRFFAERPEGSVSTLKIQRTQQEDSAVYLCASSLEALADSYEQYFGPGTRLTVT.

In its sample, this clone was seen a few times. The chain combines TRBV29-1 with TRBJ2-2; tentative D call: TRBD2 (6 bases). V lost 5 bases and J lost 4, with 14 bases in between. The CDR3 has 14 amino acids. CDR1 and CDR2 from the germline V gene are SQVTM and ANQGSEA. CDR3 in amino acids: CSVRRATSTGELFF. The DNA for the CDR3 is TGCAGCGTTAGGAGGGCTACATCCACCGGGGAGCTGTTTTTT.

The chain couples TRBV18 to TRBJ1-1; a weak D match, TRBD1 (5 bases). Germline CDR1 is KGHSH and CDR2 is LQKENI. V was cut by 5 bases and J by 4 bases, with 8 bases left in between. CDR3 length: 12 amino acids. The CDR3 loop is CASSERGTEAFF. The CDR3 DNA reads TGTGCCAGCTCAGAAAGGGGCACTGAAGCTTTCTTT.

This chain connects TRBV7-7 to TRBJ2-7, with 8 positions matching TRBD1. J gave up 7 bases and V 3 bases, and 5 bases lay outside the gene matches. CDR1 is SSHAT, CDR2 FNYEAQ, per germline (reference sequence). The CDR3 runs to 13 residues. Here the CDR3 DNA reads TGTGCCAGCAGCTTCGACAGGGGTGGAGAGCAGTACTTC. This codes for CASSFDRGGEQYF. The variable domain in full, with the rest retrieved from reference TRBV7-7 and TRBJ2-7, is GAGVSQSPRYKVTKRGQDVTLRCDPISSHATLYWYQQALGQGPEFLTYFNYEAQPDKSGLPSDRFSAERPEGSISTLTIQRTEQRDSAMYRCASSFDRGGEQYFGPGTRLTVT.

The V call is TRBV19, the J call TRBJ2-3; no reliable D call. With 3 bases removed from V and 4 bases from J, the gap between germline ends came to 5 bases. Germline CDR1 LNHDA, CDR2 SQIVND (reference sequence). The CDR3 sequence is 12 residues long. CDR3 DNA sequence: TGTGCCAGTAGTATCGTCGCAGATACGCAGTATTTT. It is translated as CASSIVADTQYF.

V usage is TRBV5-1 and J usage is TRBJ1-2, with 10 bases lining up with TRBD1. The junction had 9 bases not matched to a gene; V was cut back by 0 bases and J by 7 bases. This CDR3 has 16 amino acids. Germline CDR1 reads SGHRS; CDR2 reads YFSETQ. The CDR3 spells CASSLDGTGAMGGYTF. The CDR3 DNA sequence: TGCGCCAGCAGCTTGGACGGGACAGGGGCAATGGGTGGCTACACCTTC.

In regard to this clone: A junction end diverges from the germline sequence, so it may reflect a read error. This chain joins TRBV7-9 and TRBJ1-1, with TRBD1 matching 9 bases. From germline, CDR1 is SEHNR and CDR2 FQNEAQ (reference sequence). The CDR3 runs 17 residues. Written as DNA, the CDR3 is TGTTCCAGCAGCTCGGCCGCCGGGACAGGGTTGAACACTGAAGCTTTCTTT. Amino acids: CSSSSAAGTGLNTEAFF.

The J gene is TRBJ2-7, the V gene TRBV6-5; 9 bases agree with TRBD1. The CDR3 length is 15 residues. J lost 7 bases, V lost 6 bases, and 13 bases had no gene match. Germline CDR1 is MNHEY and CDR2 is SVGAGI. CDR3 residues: CASRPRDRASKEQYF. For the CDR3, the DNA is TGTGCCAGCAGACCCCGGGACAGGGCCTCCAAGGAGCAGTACTTC.

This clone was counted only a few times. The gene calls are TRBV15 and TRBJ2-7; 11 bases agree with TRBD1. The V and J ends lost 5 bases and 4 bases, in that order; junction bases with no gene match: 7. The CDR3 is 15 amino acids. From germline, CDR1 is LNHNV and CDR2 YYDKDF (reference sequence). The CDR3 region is CATSGPGQGVYEQYF. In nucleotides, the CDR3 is TGTGCCACCAGCGGACCGGGACAGGGGGTTTACGAGCAGTACTTC.

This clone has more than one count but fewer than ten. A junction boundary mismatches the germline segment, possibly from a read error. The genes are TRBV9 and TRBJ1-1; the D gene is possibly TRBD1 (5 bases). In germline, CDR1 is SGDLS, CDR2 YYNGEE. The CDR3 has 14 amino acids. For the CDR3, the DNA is TGTGCCAGCACCGTAGGCGGGGGGAACACTGAAGCTTTCTTT. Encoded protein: CASTVGGGNTEAFF. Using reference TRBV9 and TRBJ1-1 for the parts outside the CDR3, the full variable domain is DSGVTQTPKHLITATGQRVTLRCSPRSGDLSVYWYQQSLDQGLQFLIQYYNGEERAKGNILERFSAQQFPDLHSELNLSSLELGDSALYFCASTVGGGNTEAFFGQGTRLTVV.

The CDR3 region has the DNA TGCGCCAGCAGCTTGGTGGGTGCAGGTGAAAAACTGTTTTTT. It translates to CASSLVGAGEKLFF. The rearrangement joins TRBV5-1 to TRBJ1-4; D is uncertain. The CDR3 runs 14 residues. Germline V gene sequence: CDR1 SGHRS, CDR2 YFSETQ. The V and J ends lost 0 bases and 7 bases respectively, with 10 bases between them.

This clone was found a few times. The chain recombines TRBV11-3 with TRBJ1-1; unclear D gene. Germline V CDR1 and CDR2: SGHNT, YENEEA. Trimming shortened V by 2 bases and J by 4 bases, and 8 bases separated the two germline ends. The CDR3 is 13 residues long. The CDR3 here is CASSLSAVTEAFF. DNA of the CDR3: TGTGCCAGCAGCTTATCGGCGGTCACTGAAGCTTTCTTT.

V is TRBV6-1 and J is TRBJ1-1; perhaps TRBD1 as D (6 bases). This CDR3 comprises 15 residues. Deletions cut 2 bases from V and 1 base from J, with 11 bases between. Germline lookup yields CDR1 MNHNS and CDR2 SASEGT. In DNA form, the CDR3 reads TGTGCCAGCAGTGAACCCGGACAGCCGAACACTGAAGCTTTCTTT. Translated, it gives CASSEPGQPNTEAFF.

The DNA for the CDR3 is TGTGCCTGGAGAAGCGGAGGGAAAAACGAGCAGTACTTC. This gives the protein CAWRSGGKNEQYF. The chain couples TRBV30 to TRBJ2-7; the D gene is possibly TRBD2 (6 bases). CDR3 length: 13 amino acids. Germline CDR1 is GTSNPN and CDR2 is SVGIG (reference sequence). Trimming removed 3 bases at V and 5 bases at J, with 14 bases between.